This entry lists 25 T cell receptor beta chains sequenced from one sample in a study of PD-1 blockade in mismatch repair-deficient tumors. Produced via immunoSEQ multiplex PCR; TCRdb's table is partial and in-frame only. The sample includes 20,000 to 30,000 clones, 70% to 85% of them seen just once. This specimen was PBMCs, taken before pembrolizumab treatment. These receptors were collected from an adult with mismatch repair-deficient cancer.

This clone was seen a single time. J is TRBJ2-7 and V is TRBV4-1; 7 nucleotides match TRBD2. Germline CDR1 is MGHRA and CDR2 is YSYEKL. There are 15 residues in the CDR3. With V trimmed by 5 bases and J by 0 bases, 7 bases remained unmatched. Here the CDR3 reads CASSFRLADSYEQYF. CDR3 nucleotides: TGCGCCAGCAGCTTTCGGCTAGCGGACTCCTACGAGCAGTACTTC.

Comments on this clone: Other DNA sequences in this sample translate to the same CDR3. This chain uses TRBV5-4 with TRBJ1-5; no firm D call. V was shortened by 2 bases and J by 1 base, with 7 bases between the two germline ends. This CDR3 has 14 residues. Looked up from germline, CDR1 is SGHNT and CDR2 is YYREEE (reference sequence). The CDR3 nucleotides are TGTGCCAGCAGCTTTGGAGGGAGCAATCAGCCCCAGCATTTT. Amino acid sequence: CASSFGGSNQPQHF.

This chain links TRBV21-1 with TRBJ1-2; the D call in the table, TRBD1, was not verified against the DNA. TRBV21-1 is assigned pseudogene status. The CDR3 contains 19 residues. The CDR3 loop is CASSARLGQCRGPTYGYTF. CDR3 coding DNA: TGTGCCAGCAGCGCTCGGCTGGGGCAATGCAGGGGGCCTACTTATGGCTACACCTTC.

The CDR3 sequence is CASSYSKQGAYEQYF. The CDR3 DNA reads as TGTGCCAGCAGTTACTCGAAACAGGGGGCCTACGAGCAGTACTTC. The V gene is TRBV6-5, the J gene TRBJ2-7; TRBD1 matches at 8 bases. This CDR3 contains 15 residues. V trimming: 0 bases; J trimming: 2 bases; junction bases outside the gene matches: 3. The germline V gene encodes CDR1 MNHEY and CDR2 SVGAGI.

This clone appeared once. The rearrangement uses TRBV6-6 and TRBJ2-4; the match to TRBD2 covers 13 bases. This CDR3 has 16 amino acids. In germline, CDR1 is MNHNY, CDR2 SVGAGI (reference sequence). V trimming: 6 bases; J trimming: 8 bases; junction bases outside the gene matches: 10. The chain's CDR3 is CASRHSGLAGEDIQYF. CDR3 nucleotide sequence: TGTGCCAGCAGGCACTCCGGACTAGCGGGAGAGGACATTCAGTACTTC.

V usage is TRBV19 and J usage is TRBJ2-1, with 7 bases that match TRBD2. Germline lookup yields CDR1 LNHDA and CDR2 SQIVND (reference sequence). This CDR3 spans 13 amino acids. After removal of 5 bases from V and 8 bases from J, the junction contained 6 bases not matched to a gene. The CDR3 loop is CASSSPRGDEQFF. CDR3 DNA: TGTGCCAGTAGTTCCCCCCGGGGGGATGAGCAGTTCTTC.

This clone was observed once. The CDR3 region has the DNA TGTGCCAGCAGCCAAGAGCCCAGGGGGTCCTACGAGCAGTACTTC. Translated: CASSQEPRGSYEQYF. This sequence joins TRBV4-2 and TRBJ2-7; 7 bases are shared with TRBD1. Losses at the gene ends were 0 bases for V and 1 base for J; bases not matched to a gene: 3. The CDR3 contains 15 residues. Germline CDR1 LGHNA, CDR2 YNFKEQ.

This chain connects TRBV7-9 to TRBJ2-7; 10 bases are shared with TRBD2. Germline V CDR1 and CDR2: SEHNR, FQNEAQ (reference sequence). CDR3 length: 15 residues. V trimming: 4 bases; J trimming: 3 bases; junction bases outside the gene matches: 6. The CDR3 coding sequence is TGTGCCAGCAGCTCCGGGACTAGCGCTTACTACGAGCAGTACTTC. This sequence encodes CASSSGTSAYYEQYF.

The chain carries TRBV10-3 and TRBJ2-7; 8 bases agree with TRBD2. Germline V gene sequence: CDR1 ENHRY, CDR2 SYGVKD. The CDR3 has 15 residues. The trim removed 2 bases at V and 3 bases at J, leaving 6 bases unmatched. The CDR3 sequence is CAISEGLALIYEQYF. The CDR3 nucleotides read TGTGCCATCAGTGAGGGACTAGCTCTCATCTACGAGCAGTACTTC.

The chain carries TRBV18 and TRBJ2-7, with D possibly being TRBD1 (6 bases). With 1 base removed from V and 1 base from J, the gap between germline ends came to 11 bases. The CDR3 has 15 amino acids. Germline V CDR1 and CDR2: KGHSH, LQKENI. CDR3 nucleotide sequence: TGTGCCAGCTCACCACGGGACACACTATCCTACGAGCAGTACTTC. This sequence encodes CASSPRDTLSYEQYF.

This clone showed up just once. V usage is TRBV18 and J usage is TRBJ2-3, with a weak D call TRBD2 (5 bases). With 4 bases removed from V and 1 base from J, the gap between germline ends came to 15 bases. The CDR3 is made up of 16 amino acids. Germline CDR1 and CDR2: KGHSH and LQKENI. The CDR3 sequence: CASSQDSHDRTDTQYF. DNA for the CDR3: TGTGCCAGCTCACAGGACTCACACGATCGCACAGATACGCAGTATTTT.

CDR3: CASSFSSSGRIHNEQFF. The CDR3 nucleotides read TGTGCCAGCAGTTTCTCCTCGAGCGGGAGGATCCACAATGAGCAGTTCTTC. The chain carries TRBV28 and TRBJ2-1, with 9 positions matching TRBD2. CDR3 length: 17 residues. Germline V lookup: CDR1 MDHEN, CDR2 SYDVKM. J lost 5 bases, V lost 3 bases, and 11 bases had no gene match.

The chain couples TRBV27 to TRBJ2-7; 7 nucleotides line up with TRBD1. Germline V gives CDR1 MNHEY, CDR2 SMNVEV (reference sequence). This CDR3 has 14 amino acids. Unmatched junction bases numbered 5, after V lost 4 bases and J lost 2 bases. CDR3 amino acids: CASSSIGQAYEQYF. CDR3 sequence (DNA): TGTGCCAGCAGTTCGATTGGACAGGCCTACGAGCAGTACTTC.

The chain has TRBV11-3 and TRBJ2-7; 7 bases are a match to TRBD1. The germline V gene encodes CDR1 SGHNT and CDR2 YENEEA. CDR3 length equals 14 residues. J lost 2 bases, V lost 4 bases, and 5 bases had no gene match. The CDR3 loop is CASSSKTGTYEQYF. CDR3 DNA sequence: TGTGCCAGCAGCTCCAAGACAGGGACCTACGAGCAGTACTTC.

The CDR3 nucleotides read TGTGCCTGGAGTGTATACGACAGGACCCCGTCACAAGAGACCCAGTACTTC. Its protein is CAWSVYDRTPSQETQYF. The rearrangement links TRBV30 to TRBJ2-5; TRBD1 might be the D (6 bases). Per germline, CDR1 GTSNPN and CDR2 SVGIG (reference sequence). The V end was cut by 0 bases, the J end by 2 bases, with 19 bases between. The CDR3 length is 17 residues.

The chain recombines TRBV7-2 with TRBJ2-1; 7 bases map to TRBD2. This CDR3 spans 15 amino acids. Unmatched junction bases numbered 10, after V lost 7 bases and J lost 4 bases. The germline V gene has CDR1 SGHTA and CDR2 FQGNSA. In DNA form, the CDR3 reads TGTGCCAGCACCTCCGTCGCTAGCGGATACAATGAGCAGTTCTTC. Its protein is CASTSVASGYNEQFF.

This clone was counted only a few times. The chain is built from TRBV6-1 and TRBJ1-5; D may be TRBD1 (5 bases). The CDR3 spans 16 residues. Germline CDR1 reads MNHNS; CDR2 reads SASEGT. V gave up 2 bases and J gave up 0 bases, with 11 bases separating them. The CDR3 spells CASSEFGHISNQPQHF. The CDR3 bases are TGTGCCAGCAGTGAATTTGGACACATTAGCAATCAGCCCCAGCATTTT.

This clone is a singleton in its sample. The CDR3 protein is CASTAGQGAINEQFF. The CDR3 bases are TGCGCCAGCACAGCGGGACAGGGGGCGATCAATGAGCAGTTCTTC. This chain uses TRBV23-1 with TRBJ2-1; TRBD1 matches 12 bases. TRBV23-1 is labeled an ORF, and its function is uncertain. V dropped 7 bases and J dropped 6; count of bases not matched to a gene: 7. CDR3 size: 15 residues.

The rearrangement links TRBV9 to TRBJ1-4, with D hard to call. Germline V lookup: CDR1 SGDLS, CDR2 YYNGEE. V gave up 3 bases and J gave up 4 bases, with 13 bases separating them. The length of the CDR3 is 15 residues. CDR3: CASSAREGNNEKLFF. The CDR3 nucleotides are TGTGCCAGCAGCGCCCGGGAGGGAAATAATGAAAAACTGTTTTTT.

This chain connects TRBV19 to TRBJ2-1, with 13 bases matching TRBD2. Trimming removed 3 bases from V and 7 bases from J; junction bases left unmatched: 6. Per germline, CDR1 LNHDA and CDR2 SQIVND (reference sequence). The CDR3 runs to 16 residues. The CDR3 region has the DNA TGTGCCAGTAGTATCCGGACTAGCGGGAGTAGGAATGAGCAGTTCTTC. This gives the protein CASSIRTSGSRNEQFF. Full variable domain (missing parts from reference TRBV19 and TRBJ2-1): DGGITQSPKYLFRKEGQNVTLSCEQNLNHDAMYWYRQDPGQGLRLIYYSQIVNDFQKGDIAEGYSVSREKKESFPLTVTSAQKNPTAFYLCASSIRTSGSRNEQFFGPGTRLTVL.

The chain combines TRBV2 with TRBJ1-1; D may be TRBD1 (5 bases). The CDR3 runs 13 residues. The germline gives CDR1 SNHLY, CDR2 FYNNEI. Trimming cost V 4 bases and J 6 bases, with 12 bases left between them. DNA for the CDR3: TGTGCCAGCAGTGGACAGACCCAGGCTGAAGCTTTCTTT. Its translation: CASSGQTQAEAFF.

This chain joins TRBV28 and TRBJ2-1; D gene uncertain. Germline CDR1 is MDHEN and CDR2 is SYDVKM. The CDR3 loop spans 12 amino acids. The V end was cut by 3 bases, the J end by 4 bases, with 4 bases between. The CDR3 loop reads CASSFLYNEQFF. CDR3 in DNA: TGTGCCAGCAGTTTTCTTTACAATGAGCAGTTCTTC.

The chain carries TRBV6-4 and TRBJ1-5; perhaps TRBD1 as D (6 bases). Germline-derived CDR1 and CDR2 are MRHNA and SNTAGT. Trimming shortened V by 3 bases and J by 2 bases, and 8 bases separated the two germline ends. The CDR3 length is 14 residues. The CDR3: CASSEGAGNQPQHF. CDR3 DNA sequence: TGTGCCAGCAGTGAGGGGGCAGGCAATCAGCCCCAGCATTTT.

J is TRBJ2-1 and V is TRBV29-1; 12 bases match TRBD2. Germline V gives CDR1 SQVTM, CDR2 ANQGSEA. The ends lost 7 bases at V and 6 bases at J; junction bases unmatched: 10. The CDR3 sequence is 15 residues long. Written as DNA, the CDR3 is TGCAGCGGTGCCTCTAGCGGGAGGGGGGGCAATGAGCAGTTCTTC. It yields the protein CSGASSGRGGNEQFF.

The rearrangement uses TRBV18 and TRBJ2-1, with 12 bases lining up with TRBD2. Losses at the gene ends were 4 bases for V and 7 bases for J; bases not matched to a gene: 5. The germline gives CDR1 KGHSH, CDR2 LQKENI. The CDR3 consists of 15 residues. The CDR3 here is CASSQGLAGGNEQFF. CDR3 sequence (DNA): TGTGCCAGCTCACAGGGACTAGCGGGCGGGAATGAGCAGTTCTTC.